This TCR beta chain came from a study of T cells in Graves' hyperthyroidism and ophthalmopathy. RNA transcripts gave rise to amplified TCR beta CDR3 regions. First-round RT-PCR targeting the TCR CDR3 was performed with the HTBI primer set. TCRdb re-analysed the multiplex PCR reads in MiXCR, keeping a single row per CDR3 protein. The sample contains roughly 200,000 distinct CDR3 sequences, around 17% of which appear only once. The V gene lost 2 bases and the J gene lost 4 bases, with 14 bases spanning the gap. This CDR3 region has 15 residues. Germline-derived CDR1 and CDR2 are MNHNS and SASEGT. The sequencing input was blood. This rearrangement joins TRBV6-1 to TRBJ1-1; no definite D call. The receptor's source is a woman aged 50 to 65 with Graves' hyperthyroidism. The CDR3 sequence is CASSEKAVWTTEAFF. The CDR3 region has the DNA TGTGCCAGCAGTGAAAAGGCCGTATGGACCACTGAAGCTTTCTTT.